The 23 T cell receptor beta chains below come from one sample, sequenced in a study of beta chain features in type 1 diabetes. Reverse transcribing all isolated RNA meant expressed TCRB transcripts were sequenced. Some clones are missing from TCRdb's copy, which holds only in-frame ones; the method was immunoSEQ multiplex PCR. The sample has about 620,000 clones, roughly 16% seen once. The source material was naive CD4+ T cells from blood. The receptors here all came from a man aged 18 to 35 in good health.

This chain links TRBV5-4 with TRBJ2-7; tentatively, D is TRBD1 (6 bases). CDR3 size: 14 residues. The V end lost 3 bases, the J end lost 1 base, and 11 bases lay between the germline ends. CDR1 is SGHNT and CDR2 is YYREEE in the germline V gene (reference sequence). The DNA of the CDR3 is TGTGCCAGCAGCTCCCTACAGGGATCCTACGAGCAGTACTTC. Its protein product is CASSSLQGSYEQYF.

This clone has just a few counts. The CDR3, as DNA: TGTGCCAGCAGCTCAGGACCTATCCAAGAGACCCAGTACTTC. It codes for CASSSGPIQETQYF. The rearrangement links TRBV5-5 to TRBJ2-5; D call uncertain. The V gene lost 3 bases and the J gene lost 1 base, with 10 bases spanning the gap. CDR3 length: 14 amino acids. Germline V gene lookup returns CDR1 SGHKS and CDR2 YYEKEE (reference sequence). Drawing the rest from reference TRBV5-5 and TRBJ2-5, the complete variable domain is DAGVTQSPTHLIKTRGQQVTLRCSPISGHKSVSWYQQVLGQGPQFIFQYYEKEERGRGNFPDRFSARQFPNYSSELNVNALLLGDSALYLCASSSGPIQETQYFGPGTRLLVL.

The chain is built from TRBV7-2 and TRBJ1-6; D is uncertain. Germline CDR1 is SGHTA and CDR2 is FQGNSA. The CDR3 totals 12 residues. V gave up 3 bases and J gave up 9 bases, with 6 bases separating them. CDR3 nucleotide sequence: TGTGCCAGCAGCTTTAATCGTTCACCCCTCCACTTT. The encoded protein is CASSFNRSPLHF. The variable domain in full, with the rest retrieved from reference TRBV7-2 and TRBJ1-6, is GAGVSQSPSNKVTEKGKDVELRCDPISGHTALYWYRQSLGQGLEFLIYFQGNSAPDKSGLPSDRFSAERTGGSVSTLTIQRTQQEDSAVYLCASSFNRSPLHFGNGTRLTVT.

In this sample, this clone turned up a few times. A read error is likely, as this CDR3 ends without the conserved phenylalanine or tryptophan. Because the CDR3's place on the DNA is in doubt, the DNA is left out and the CDR3 is given as listed by TCRdb. The rearrangement links TRBV6-6 to TRBJ1-1; the table gives TRBD1 as D, unverified against the DNA. Including both end residues, the CDR3 is 8 amino acids long. CDR1 MNHNY and CDR2 SVGAGI come from the germline V gene (reference sequence). CDR3 loop: CASSQDNL.

This clone showed up just a few times. The chain is built from TRBV29-1 and TRBJ1-1; D call uncertain. Trimming stripped 7 bases from V and 0 bases from J, with 12 bases between. Germline V gene lookup returns CDR1 SQVTM and CDR2 ANQGSEA. This CDR3 has 13 residues. Written as DNA, the CDR3 is TGCAGCGCTCTCATCCGGTTGAACACTGAAGCTTTCTTT. This codes for CSALIRLNTEAFF.

This clone has just a few counts. This chain connects TRBV4-1 to TRBJ2-1; 15 nucleotides align to TRBD2. J lost 10 bases, V lost 0 bases, and 4 bases had no gene match. CDR1 and CDR2 (germline): MGHRA, YSYEKL. The length of the CDR3 is 16 residues. CDR3 in DNA: TGCGCCAGCAGCCAAGATCCGGGACTAGCGGGAGGCGAGCAGTTCTTC. Translation: CASSQDPGLAGGEQFF.

V usage is TRBV7-3 and J usage is TRBJ2-3; TRBD1 matches at 8 bases. The J segment lost 3 bases and the V segment lost 8 bases, leaving 4 bases of the junction unmatched. The germline gives CDR1 SGHTA, CDR2 FQGTGA. CDR3 length: 13 residues. CDR3 DNA: TGTGCCAGCCGCCGGACAGGGACAGATACGCAGTATTTT. This encodes CASRRTGTDTQYF.

There are a few counts of this clone. This sequence joins TRBV2 and TRBJ2-1; unclear D gene. The germline V gene encodes CDR1 SNHLY and CDR2 FYNNEI. The ends were cut back, 7 bases at V and 0 bases at J, with 19 bases in the middle. The CDR3 covers 17 residues. CDR3 protein: CASISLREWSSYNEQFF. The CDR3 nucleotides are TGTGCCAGCATCTCGCTTAGGGAATGGAGCTCCTACAATGAGCAGTTCTTC.

This clone turned up a few times. This rearrangement joins TRBV9 to TRBJ2-7, with TRBD1 matching over 8 bases. CDR3 length equals 13 residues. The V and J ends lost 4 bases and 5 bases, in that order; junction bases with no gene match: 5. In germline, CDR1 is SGDLS, CDR2 YYNGEE. The CDR3 here is CASSPGQGDEQYF. The CDR3 coding sequence is TGTGCCAGCAGCCCTGGACAGGGCGACGAGCAGTACTTC.

The sample holds one count of this clone. The genes are TRBV7-9 and TRBJ1-1; 10 bases match TRBD1. This CDR3 region has 15 residues. The V segment lost 3 bases and the J segment 3 bases; nucleotides outside the gene matches: 4. CDR1 SEHNR and CDR2 FQNEAQ come from the germline V gene (reference sequence). The CDR3 loop reads CASSFKTGGHTEAFF. CDR3 DNA: TGTGCCAGCAGCTTTAAGACAGGGGGCCACACTGAAGCTTTCTTT.

This sequence joins TRBV6-1 and TRBJ1-2; the match to TRBD1 covers 7 bases. The trim removed 4 bases at V and 4 bases at J, leaving 12 bases unmatched. The CDR3 extends over 16 amino acids. Germline lookup yields CDR1 MNHNS and CDR2 SASEGT. CDR3 in amino acids: CASSVGPLDRRYGYTF. The CDR3 DNA follows: TGTGCCAGCAGTGTCGGCCCCCTGGACAGGCGCTATGGCTACACCTTC.

The chain recombines TRBV7-9 with TRBJ2-7; D call uncertain. The germline V gene has CDR1 SEHNR and CDR2 FQNEAQ (reference sequence). V was shortened by 2 bases and J by 9 bases, with 11 bases between the two germline ends. The CDR3 loop spans 12 amino acids. CDR3 DNA sequence: TGTGCCAGCAGCTTATTCACCGACGGGCAGTACTTC. It codes for CASSLFTDGQYF.

This clone came up a few times. This chain links TRBV29-1 with TRBJ2-3, with 7 bases identical to TRBD1. CDR1 is SQVTM and CDR2 is ANQGSEA in the germline V gene. The CDR3 is 17 residues long. V trimming: 6 bases; J trimming: 0 bases; junction bases outside the gene matches: 15. Here the CDR3 reads CSVRGTQGISSTDTQYF. The CDR3 nucleotides read TGCAGCGTCCGGGGAACACAGGGGATTTCTAGCACAGATACGCAGTATTTT.

The table lists this clone with a few counts. V gene TRBV6-1 combines with J gene TRBJ2-7, with D possibly TRBD1 on 6 matching bases. CDR3 length equals 13 residues. Germline values: CDR1 MNHNS, CDR2 SASEGT. With 7 bases removed from V and 3 bases from J, the gap between germline ends came to 13 bases. CDR3 sequence reads: CASTRDTGYEQYF. The DNA of the CDR3 is TGTGCCAGCACCCGGGACACCGGCTACGAGCAGTACTTC.

The rearrangement joins TRBV7-3 to TRBJ2-7, with TRBD2 as a possible D gene (6 bases). The CDR3 is 13 amino acids. The V end was cut by 2 bases, the J end by 6 bases, with 11 bases between. The germline gives CDR1 SGHTA, CDR2 FQGTGA. The CDR3 DNA reads as TGTGCCAGCAGCTTATATACCGGGGGCGAGCAGTACTTC. Translated: CASSLYTGGEQYF.

This clone came up a few times. The V and J genes are TRBV6-5 and TRBJ2-7, with D hard to call. V was cut by 7 bases and J by 3 bases, with 10 bases left in between. The CDR3 is 12 residues long. Looked up from germline, CDR1 is MNHEY and CDR2 is SVGAGI. CDR3 sequence: CASTNRDYEQYF. The CDR3 nucleotides are TGTGCCAGCACCAACAGAGACTACGAGCAGTACTTC.

The chain employs TRBV14 and TRBJ1-1; D is uncertain. V was trimmed by 3 bases and J by 7 bases, leaving 6 bases between them. Per germline, CDR1 SGHDN and CDR2 FVKESK. This CDR3 is built from 11 residues. In nucleotides, the CDR3 is TGTGCCAGCAGCCAGAGACTTGAAGCTTTCTTT. It codes for CASSQRLEAFF.

This clone appeared a few times. The chain combines TRBV18 with TRBJ1-4, with D uncertain. The CDR3 is 14 amino acids. CDR1 and CDR2 (germline): KGHSH, LQKENI. V lost 4 bases to trimming and J lost 0 bases, with 6 bases between them. CDR3 amino acids: CASSRTATNEKLFF. In DNA form, the CDR3 reads TGTGCCAGCTCACGGACGGCAACTAATGAAAAACTGTTTTTT.

The gene calls are TRBV27 and TRBJ1-4; D might be TRBD1 (5 bases). The germline V and J ends were trimmed by 5 bases and 8 bases, with 12 bases remaining between them. The CDR3 totals 13 residues. Germline V gene data show CDR1 as MNHEY and CDR2 as SMNVEV (reference sequence). CDR3 DNA sequence: TGTGCCAGCAGTCCAGCTCAGGGAGAAAAACTGTTTTTT. It encodes CASSPAQGEKLFF.

Worth noting for this clone: Relative to the germline gene, one junction end is altered; a read error may explain this. V and J are TRBV7-7 and TRBJ2-5; D is uncertain. The CDR3 runs 15 residues. CDR1 is SSHAT, CDR2 FNYEAQ, per germline (reference sequence). The CDR3 region has the DNA TGTGCTAGCAGCTTAGGCATGGGTGTTCGAGAGACCCAGTACTTC. It codes for CASSLGMGVRETQYF. Using reference TRBV7-7 and TRBJ2-5 for the parts outside the CDR3, the full variable domain is GAGVSQSPRYKVTKRGQDVTLRCDPISSHATLYWYQQALGQGPEFLTYFNYEAQPDKSGLPSDRFSAERPEGSISTLTIQRTEQRDSAMYRCASSLGMGVRETQYFGPGTRLLVL.

The chain uses TRBV7-8 and TRBJ2-2; 7 nucleotides agree with TRBD2. Germline V gene sequence: CDR1 SGHVS, CDR2 FQNEAQ. The CDR3 sequence is 16 residues long. V shed 1 base and J 0 bases; nucleotides not matched to a gene: 2. The chain's CDR3 is CASSLVAGANTGELFF. CDR3 bases: TGTGCCAGCAGCTTAGTCGCGGGGGCGAACACCGGGGAGCTGTTTTTT.

This clone was counted a few times. The chain combines TRBV21-1 with TRBJ1-5. TRBV21-1 is labeled a pseudogene. This CDR3 is built from 14 residues. The CDR3 loop is CASSKAGGNQPQHF. The CDR3 DNA reads as TGTGCCAGCAGCAAGGCGGGGGGGAATCAGCCCCAGCATTTT.

This clone was seen only a few times. The V and J genes are TRBV5-4 and TRBJ1-1; unclear D gene. V lost 3 bases to trimming and J lost 2 bases, with 11 bases between them. The CDR3 sequence is 14 residues long. CDR1 and CDR2 (germline): SGHNT, YYREEE (reference sequence). For the CDR3, the DNA is TGTGCCAGCAGCTCGGAATTTCGAAACACTGAAGCTTTCTTT. This translates into CASSSEFRNTEAFF.